This T cell receptor (beta chain) comes out of a study of blood T cell repertoires in COVID-19. The overall study: From T cells, B-cell-depleted T cells, or PBMCs came the material, which was cDNA or gDNA.

Per the original methods: It was from reference gene primer amplification that nucleated cell counts were estimated. Some clones are missing from TCRdb's copy, which holds only in-frame ones; the method was immunoSEQ multiplex PCR. V and J calls and clone size are given by that table; D and trimming were obtained from the DNA. Of some 240,000 clones listed, around 86% are singletons. Participants spanned ages about 18 to 90 years and resided in some 22 US areas. Clinical histories supplied by participants themselves formed the basis of cohort assignment. The germline V gene encodes CDR1 SGHVS and CDR2 FQNEAQ. Trimming removed 1 base at V and 2 bases at J, with 5 bases between. The CDR3 runs to 14 residues.

This sequence was found in a woman aged 40 to 55 with acute COVID-19. The material sequenced was PBMCs or T cells enriched from blood (not recorded which). The chain combines TRBV7-8 with TRBJ2-2; D is unresolved. CDR3 DNA: TGTGCCAGCAGCTTAGATCCAAACACCGGGGAGCTGTTTTTT. This translates into CASSLDPNTGELFF.